This is a list of T cell receptor beta chains from one sample in a study of cytomegalovirus exposure and HLA in healthy donors. The table came from immunoSEQ multiplex PCR; TCRdb's copy has only in-frame clones and leaves some out. The table lists 170,000 or so clones, around 80% of them singletons, with approximately 1.5% in the top ten. Sequenced input: PBMCs. Source of these receptors: a woman younger than 45 in good health and CMV-seropositive. CDR3s include the opening cysteine and the closing phenylalanine or tryptophan. Fields, in order: J gene, D gene, V gene, CDR3 protein. D genes are given only for firm matches.

TRBJ2-5 NA TRBV7-2 CASSLGWRVETQYF
TRBJ1-3 NA TRBV4-2 CASSQDFVSSSGNTIYF
TRBJ2-3 NA TRBV11-3 CASSPRVATDTQYF
TRBJ2-3 NA TRBV9 CASSPRKSGDTDTQYF
TRBJ1-2 TRBD1 TRBV28 CASSHRQGGVTGYTF
TRBJ2-7 TRBD2 TRBV2 CASLKGTSGSIWEQYF
TRBJ1-5 NA TRBV21-1 CASSIRMTDLDSNQPQHF
TRBJ1-3 NA TRBV7-8 CASSFRDTTGNTIYF
TRBJ2-7 NA TRBV5-1 CASSVNGEFYEQYF
TRBJ2-7 NA TRBV4-3 CASSQDSRAYEQYF
TRBJ1-1 NA TRBV10-3 CAIRDRTGGLNTEAFF
TRBJ2-3 TRBD2 TRBV4-2 CASSQAEREFSRDTQYF
TRBJ1-5 NA TRBV19 CASSIGQYQPQHF
TRBJ2-1 NA TRBV4-3 CASSQYEHYNEQFF
TRBJ2-1 TRBD2 TRBV11-3 CASSPVGSGKVNEQFF
TRBJ2-1 TRBD2 TRBV5-1 CASSKGTSGRDNEQFF
TRBJ2-7 NA TRBV4-3 CASSQETGYEQYF
TRBJ1-5 NA TRBV6-6 CASSSQVNQPQHF
TRBJ2-3 NA TRBV6-4 CASSREFGTDTQYF
TRBJ1-1 TRBD1 TRBV6-4 CASKGSDRVTEAFF
TRBJ1-5 TRBD1 TRBV30 CAWSFADRVGQPQHF
TRBJ2-5 TRBD2 TRBV5-6 CASSPGLAGDIGTQYF
TRBJ2-4 TRBD2 TRBV5-4 CASSFAGGDIQYF
TRBJ1-2 NA TRBV7-9 CASSEAASQTLGYGYTF
TRBJ1-1 NA TRBV5-6 CASSLVTENTEAFF
TRBJ2-7 TRBD1 TRBV2 CASRADRALYEQYF
TRBJ1-5 NA TRBV7-9 CSSSQISPGLGEPQHF
TRBJ1-1 TRBD1 TRBV5-1 CASSGQGQGNTEAFF
TRBJ2-1 NA TRBV5-1 CASSPGNYNEQFF
TRBJ2-3 NA TRBV27 CASSDWSNGGTDTQYF
TRBJ1-2 NA TRBV5-1 CASSLAEQLLYGYTF
TRBJ1-2 NA TRBV6-1 CASSEAGVYGYTF
TRBJ2-7 TRBD2 TRBV27 CASSWTSEAPYEQYF
TRBJ2-1 TRBD2 TRBV11-2 CASSLGTSGYNEQFF
TRBJ2-7 NA TRBV7-2 CASSLGGGLAYEQYF
TRBJ2-3 TRBD2 TRBV27 CASSPFGYLAGLHTQYF
TRBJ2-1 TRBD2 TRBV6-4 CASQVLAASSYNEQFF
TRBJ1-4 TRBD1 TRBV5-4 CASTLTGPNEKLFF
TRBJ1-5 TRBD1 TRBV6-1 CASSSQGQAREPQHF
TRBJ2-1 TRBD1 TRBV5-1 CASSLRQQGLSYNEQFF
TRBJ2-7 NA TRBV7-9 CASSPGGPNMGIAHEQYF
TRBJ2-7 TRBD2 TRBV5-1 CASSSWTSGSYEQYF
TRBJ1-4 NA TRBV28 CASSLSGEGNEKLFF
TRBJ2-1 TRBD1 TRBV11-3 CASSFGQGVNEQFF
TRBJ1-4 NA TRBV4-3 CASSPWGPKLEGGEKLFF
TRBJ2-1 NA TRBV2 CASSLDRSSYNEQFF
TRBJ1-3 NA TRBV28 CASSGGLNSGNTIYF
TRBJ2-7 NA TRBV5-1 CASSLVLGRGIEQYF
TRBJ1-2 NA TRBV7-2 CASSLEGADYGYTF
TRBJ1-3 NA TRBV19 CASSIGQGENTIYF
TRBJ2-3 TRBD2 TRBV13 CASSPLTSGRSADTQYF
TRBJ2-7 TRBD2 TRBV7-9 CASSFTSDSYEQYF
TRBJ2-2 NA TRBV7-9 CASSSLTQNTGELFF